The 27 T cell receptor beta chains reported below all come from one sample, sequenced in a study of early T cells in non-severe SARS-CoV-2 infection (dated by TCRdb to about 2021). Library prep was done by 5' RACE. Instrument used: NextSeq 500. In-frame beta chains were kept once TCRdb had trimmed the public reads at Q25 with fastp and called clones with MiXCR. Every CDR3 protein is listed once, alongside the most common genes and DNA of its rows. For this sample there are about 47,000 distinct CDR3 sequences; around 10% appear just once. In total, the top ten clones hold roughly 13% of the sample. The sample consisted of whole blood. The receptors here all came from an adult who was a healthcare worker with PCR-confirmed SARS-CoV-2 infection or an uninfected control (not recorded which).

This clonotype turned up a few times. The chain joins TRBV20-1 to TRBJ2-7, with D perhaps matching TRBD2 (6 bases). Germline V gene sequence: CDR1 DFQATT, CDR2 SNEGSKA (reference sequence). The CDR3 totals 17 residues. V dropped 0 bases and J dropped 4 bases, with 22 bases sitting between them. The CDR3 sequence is CSARDPFGEGRFYEQYF. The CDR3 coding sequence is TGCAGTGCTAGAGATCCCTTCGGAGAGGGGAGGTTTTACGAGCAGTACTTC.

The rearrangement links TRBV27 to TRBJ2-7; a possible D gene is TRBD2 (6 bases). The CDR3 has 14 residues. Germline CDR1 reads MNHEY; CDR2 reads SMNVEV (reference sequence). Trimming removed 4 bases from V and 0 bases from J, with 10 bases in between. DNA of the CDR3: TGTGCCAGCAGTTACCGACTAGACTCCTACGAGCAGTACTTC. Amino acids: CASSYRLDSYEQYF.

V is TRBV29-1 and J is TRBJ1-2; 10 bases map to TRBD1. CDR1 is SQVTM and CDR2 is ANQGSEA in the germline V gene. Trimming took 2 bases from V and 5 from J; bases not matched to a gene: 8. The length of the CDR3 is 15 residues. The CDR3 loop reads CSVETTGGRSYGYTF. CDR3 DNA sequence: TGCAGCGTTGAAACGACAGGGGGCAGAAGTTATGGCTACACCTTC.

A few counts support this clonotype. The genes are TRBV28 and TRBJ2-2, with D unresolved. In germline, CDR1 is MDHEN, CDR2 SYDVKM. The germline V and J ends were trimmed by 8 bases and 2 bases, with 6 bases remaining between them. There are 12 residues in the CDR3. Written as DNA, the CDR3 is TGTGCCAGCTTAAAAAACACCGGGGAGCTGTTTTTT. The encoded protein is CASLKNTGELFF.

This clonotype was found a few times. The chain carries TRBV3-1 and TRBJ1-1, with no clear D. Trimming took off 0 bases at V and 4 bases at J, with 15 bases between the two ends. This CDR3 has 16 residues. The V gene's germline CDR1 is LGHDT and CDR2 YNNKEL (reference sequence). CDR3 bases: TGTGCCAGCAGCCAAGAGAGGCGGCTCGAGTCCACTGAAGCTTTCTTT. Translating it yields CASSQERRLESTEAFF.

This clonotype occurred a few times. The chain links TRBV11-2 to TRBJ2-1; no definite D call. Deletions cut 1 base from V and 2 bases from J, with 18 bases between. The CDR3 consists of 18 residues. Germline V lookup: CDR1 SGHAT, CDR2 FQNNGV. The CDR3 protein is CASSLGPAQALTYNEQFF. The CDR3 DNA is TGTGCCAGCAGCTTAGGCCCTGCGCAAGCGCTTACCTACAATGAGCAGTTCTTC.

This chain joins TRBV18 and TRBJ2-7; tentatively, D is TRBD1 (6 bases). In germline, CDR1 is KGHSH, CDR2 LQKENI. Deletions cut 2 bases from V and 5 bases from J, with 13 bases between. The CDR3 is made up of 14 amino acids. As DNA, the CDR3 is TGTGCCAGCTCACCAGTACGACAGGCCGACGAGCAGTACTTC. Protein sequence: CASSPVRQADEQYF.

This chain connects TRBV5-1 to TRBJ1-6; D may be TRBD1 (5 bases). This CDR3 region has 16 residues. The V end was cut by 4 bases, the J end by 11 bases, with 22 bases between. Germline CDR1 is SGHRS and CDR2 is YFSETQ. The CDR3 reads CASSLRRPAEGPPLHF. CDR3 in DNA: TGCGCCAGCAGCCTCCGCAGACCCGCCGAGGGGCCACCCCTCCACTTT.

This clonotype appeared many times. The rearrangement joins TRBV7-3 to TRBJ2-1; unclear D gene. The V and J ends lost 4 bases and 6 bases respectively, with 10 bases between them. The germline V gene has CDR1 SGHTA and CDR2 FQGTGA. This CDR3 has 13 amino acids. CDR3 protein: CASSSNTGNEQFF. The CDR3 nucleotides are TGTGCCAGCAGCTCAAATACGGGCAATGAGCAGTTCTTC. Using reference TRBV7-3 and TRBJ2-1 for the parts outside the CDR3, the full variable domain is GAGVSQTPSNKVTEKGKYVELRCDPISGHTALYWYRQSLGQGPEFLIYFQGTGAADDSGLPNDRFFAVRPEGSVSTLKIQRTERGDSAVYLCASSSNTGNEQFFGPGTRLTVL.

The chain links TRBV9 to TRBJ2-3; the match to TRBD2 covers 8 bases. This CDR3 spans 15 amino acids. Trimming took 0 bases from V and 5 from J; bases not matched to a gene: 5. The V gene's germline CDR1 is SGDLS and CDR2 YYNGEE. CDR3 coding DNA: TGTGCCAGCAGCGTAGAATACCTAGCGGGAGATACGCAGTATTTT. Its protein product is CASSVEYLAGDTQYF.

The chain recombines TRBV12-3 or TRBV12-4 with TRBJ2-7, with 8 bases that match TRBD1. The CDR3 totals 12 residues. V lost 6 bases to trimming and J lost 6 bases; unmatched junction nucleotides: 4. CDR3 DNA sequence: TGTGCCAGCAGCACAGGGGGTCGCGAGCAGTACTTC. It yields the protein CASSTGGREQYF.

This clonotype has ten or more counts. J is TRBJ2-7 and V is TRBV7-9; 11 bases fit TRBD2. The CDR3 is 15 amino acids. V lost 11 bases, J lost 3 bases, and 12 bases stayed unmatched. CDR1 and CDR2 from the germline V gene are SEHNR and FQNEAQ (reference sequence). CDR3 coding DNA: TGTGCCTCTGCACGGGCTAGCGGGAGGAGCTACGAGCAGTACTTC. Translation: CASARASGRSYEQYF.

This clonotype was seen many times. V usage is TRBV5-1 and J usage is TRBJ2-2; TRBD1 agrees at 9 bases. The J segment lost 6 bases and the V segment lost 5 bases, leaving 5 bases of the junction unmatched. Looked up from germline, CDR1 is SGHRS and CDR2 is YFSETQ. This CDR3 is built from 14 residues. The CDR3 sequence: CASSAGQGSGELFF. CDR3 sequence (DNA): TGCGCCAGCAGTGCGGGACAGGGTTCCGGGGAGCTGTTTTTT.

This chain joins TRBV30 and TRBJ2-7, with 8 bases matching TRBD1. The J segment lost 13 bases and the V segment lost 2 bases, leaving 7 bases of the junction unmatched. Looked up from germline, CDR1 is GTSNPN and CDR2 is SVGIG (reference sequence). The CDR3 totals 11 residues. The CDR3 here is CAWSPRDRPYF. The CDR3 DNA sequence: TGTGCCTGGAGTCCACGGGACAGGCCTTACTTC.

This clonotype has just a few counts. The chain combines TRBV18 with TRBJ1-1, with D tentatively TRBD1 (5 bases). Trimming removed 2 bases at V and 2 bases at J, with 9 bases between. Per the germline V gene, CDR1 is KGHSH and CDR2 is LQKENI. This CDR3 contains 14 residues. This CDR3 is CASSPVGHNTEAFF. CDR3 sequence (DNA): TGTGCCAGCTCACCAGTCGGACATAACACTGAAGCTTTCTTT.

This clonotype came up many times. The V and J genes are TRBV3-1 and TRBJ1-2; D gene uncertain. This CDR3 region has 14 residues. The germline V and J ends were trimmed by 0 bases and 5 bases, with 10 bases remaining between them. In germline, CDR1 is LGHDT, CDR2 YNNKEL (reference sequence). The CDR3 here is CASSQDYNGYGYTF. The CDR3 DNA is TGTGCCAGCAGCCAAGATTACAACGGGTATGGCTACACCTTC.

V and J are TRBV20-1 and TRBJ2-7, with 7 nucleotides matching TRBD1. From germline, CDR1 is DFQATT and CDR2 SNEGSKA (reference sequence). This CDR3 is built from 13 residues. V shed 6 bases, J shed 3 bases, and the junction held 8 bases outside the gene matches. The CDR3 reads CSARGRIVYEQYF. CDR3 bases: TGCAGTGCGAGGGGGCGGATCGTCTACGAGCAGTACTTC.

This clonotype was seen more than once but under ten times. CDR3 region: CASSLVVGAHEQFF. DNA of the CDR3: TGTGCCAGCAGCTTAGTGGTAGGTGCTCATGAGCAGTTCTTC. This chain links TRBV7-8 with TRBJ2-1; D is unresolved. The CDR3 is 14 amino acids. Germline loops: CDR1 SGHVS, CDR2 FQNEAQ. The V end lost 1 base, the J end lost 8 bases, and 12 bases lay between the germline ends.

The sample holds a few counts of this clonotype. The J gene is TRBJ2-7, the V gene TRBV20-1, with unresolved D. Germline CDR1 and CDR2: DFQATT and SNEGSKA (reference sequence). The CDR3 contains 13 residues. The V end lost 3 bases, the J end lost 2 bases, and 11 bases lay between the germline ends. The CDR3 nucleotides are TGCAGTGCTAGGGCTGCAGACCCCTACGAGCAGTACTTC. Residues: CSARAADPYEQYF.

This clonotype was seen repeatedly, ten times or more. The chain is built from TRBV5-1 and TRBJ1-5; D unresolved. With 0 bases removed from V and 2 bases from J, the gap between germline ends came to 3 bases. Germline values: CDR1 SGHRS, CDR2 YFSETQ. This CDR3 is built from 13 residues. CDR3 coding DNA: TGCGCCAGCAGCTTGGATGGCAATCAGCCCCAGCATTTT. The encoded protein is CASSLDGNQPQHF. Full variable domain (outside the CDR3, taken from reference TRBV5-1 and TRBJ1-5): KAGVTQTPRYLIKTRGQQVTLSCSPISGHRSVSWYQQTPGQGLQFLFEYFSETQRNKGNFPGRFSGRQFSNSRSEMNVSTLELGDSALYLCASSLDGNQPQHFGDGTRLSIL.

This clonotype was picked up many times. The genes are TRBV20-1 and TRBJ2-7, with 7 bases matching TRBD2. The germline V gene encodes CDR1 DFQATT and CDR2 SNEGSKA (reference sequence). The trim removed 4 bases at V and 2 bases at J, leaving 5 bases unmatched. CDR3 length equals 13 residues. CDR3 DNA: TGCAGTGCTATTCCACTAGCGACCTACGAGCAGTACTTC. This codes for CSAIPLATYEQYF.

The CDR3 DNA sequence: TGCGCCACCGACCTGGGACAGGGTGATGAGCAGTTCTTC. Encoded protein: CATDLGQGDEQFF. V gene TRBV5-1 combines with J gene TRBJ2-1; TRBD1 matches 9 bases. V lost 9 bases to trimming and J lost 8 bases; unmatched junction nucleotides: 9. CDR1 is SGHRS, CDR2 YFSETQ, per germline. The CDR3 contains 13 residues.

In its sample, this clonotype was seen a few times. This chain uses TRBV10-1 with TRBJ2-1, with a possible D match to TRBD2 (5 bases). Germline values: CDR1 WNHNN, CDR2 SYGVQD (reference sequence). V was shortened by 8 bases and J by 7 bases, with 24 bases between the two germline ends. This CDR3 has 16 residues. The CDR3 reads CASSNPSGSGRNEQFF. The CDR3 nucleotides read TGCGCCAGCTCGAATCCGTCCGGGTCGGGAAGAAATGAGCAGTTCTTC.

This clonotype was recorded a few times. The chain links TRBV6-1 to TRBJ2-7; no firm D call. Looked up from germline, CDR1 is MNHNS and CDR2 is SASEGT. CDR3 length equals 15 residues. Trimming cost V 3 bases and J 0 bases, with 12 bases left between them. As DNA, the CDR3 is TGTGCCAGCAGTGACCAATCAGCGAGCTCCTACGAGCAGTACTTC. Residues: CASSDQSASSYEQYF.

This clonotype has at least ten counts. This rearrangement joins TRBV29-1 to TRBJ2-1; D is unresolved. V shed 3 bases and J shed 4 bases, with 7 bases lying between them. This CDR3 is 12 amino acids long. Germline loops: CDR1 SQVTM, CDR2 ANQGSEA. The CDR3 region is CSVELGYNEQFF. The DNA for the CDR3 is TGCAGCGTTGAGCTAGGATACAATGAGCAGTTCTTC.

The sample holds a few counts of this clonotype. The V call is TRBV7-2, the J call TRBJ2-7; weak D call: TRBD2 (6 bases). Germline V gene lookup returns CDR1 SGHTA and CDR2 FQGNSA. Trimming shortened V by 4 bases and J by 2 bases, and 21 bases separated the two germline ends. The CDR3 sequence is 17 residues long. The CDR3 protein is CASSWTQDYLNTYEQYF. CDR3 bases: TGTGCCAGCAGCTGGACCCAGGACTATCTGAACACCTACGAGCAGTACTTC.

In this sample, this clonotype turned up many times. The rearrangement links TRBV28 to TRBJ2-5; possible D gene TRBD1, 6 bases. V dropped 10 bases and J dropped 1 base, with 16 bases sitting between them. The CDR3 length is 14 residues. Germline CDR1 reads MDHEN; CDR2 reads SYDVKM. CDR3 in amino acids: CAITSTGGQETQYF. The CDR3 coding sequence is TGTGCCATCACGTCGACAGGCGGCCAAGAGACCCAGTACTTC.